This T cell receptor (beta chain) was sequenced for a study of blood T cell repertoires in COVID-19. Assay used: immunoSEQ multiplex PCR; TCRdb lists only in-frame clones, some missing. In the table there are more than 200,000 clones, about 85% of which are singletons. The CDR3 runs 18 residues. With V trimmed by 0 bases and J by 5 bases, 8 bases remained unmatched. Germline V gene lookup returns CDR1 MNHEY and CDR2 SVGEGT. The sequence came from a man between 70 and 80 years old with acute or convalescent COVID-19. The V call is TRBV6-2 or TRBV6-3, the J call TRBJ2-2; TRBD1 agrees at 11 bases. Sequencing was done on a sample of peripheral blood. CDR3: CASSYSGGTGGWTGELFF. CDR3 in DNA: TGTGCCAGCAGTTACTCGGGAGGGACAGGGGGATGGACCGGGGAGCTGTTTTTT.